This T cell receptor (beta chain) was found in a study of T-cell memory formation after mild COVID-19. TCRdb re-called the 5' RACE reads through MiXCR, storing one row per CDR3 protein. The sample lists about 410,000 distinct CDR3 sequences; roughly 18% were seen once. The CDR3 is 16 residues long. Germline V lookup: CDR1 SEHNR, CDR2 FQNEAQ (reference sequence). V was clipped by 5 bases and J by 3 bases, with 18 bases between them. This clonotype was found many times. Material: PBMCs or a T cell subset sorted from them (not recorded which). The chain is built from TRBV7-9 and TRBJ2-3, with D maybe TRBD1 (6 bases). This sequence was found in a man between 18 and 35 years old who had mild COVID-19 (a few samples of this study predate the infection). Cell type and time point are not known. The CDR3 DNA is TGTGCCAGCAGCCCCACTGGCAGGGGAAGAACAGATACGCAGTATTTT. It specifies CASSPTGRGRTDTQYF.